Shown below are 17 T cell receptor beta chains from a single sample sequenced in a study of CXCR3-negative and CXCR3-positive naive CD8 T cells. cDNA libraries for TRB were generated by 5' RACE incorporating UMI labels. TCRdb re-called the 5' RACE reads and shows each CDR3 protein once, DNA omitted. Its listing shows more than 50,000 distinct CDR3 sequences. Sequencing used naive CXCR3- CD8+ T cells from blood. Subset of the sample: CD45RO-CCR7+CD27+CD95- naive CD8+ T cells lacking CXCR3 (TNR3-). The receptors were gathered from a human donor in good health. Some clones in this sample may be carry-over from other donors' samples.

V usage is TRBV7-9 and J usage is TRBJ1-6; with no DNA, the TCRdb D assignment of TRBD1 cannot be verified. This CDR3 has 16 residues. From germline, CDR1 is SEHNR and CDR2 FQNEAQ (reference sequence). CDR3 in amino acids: CASSSRTGESNSPLHF.

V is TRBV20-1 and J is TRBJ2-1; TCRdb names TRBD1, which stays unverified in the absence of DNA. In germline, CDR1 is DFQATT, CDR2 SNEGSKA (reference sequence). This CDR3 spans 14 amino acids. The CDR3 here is CSARGRDSQEEQFF.

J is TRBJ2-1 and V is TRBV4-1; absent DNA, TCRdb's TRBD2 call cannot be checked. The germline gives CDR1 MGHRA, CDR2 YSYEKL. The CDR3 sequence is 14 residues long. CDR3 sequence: CASSQPPSYNEQFF.

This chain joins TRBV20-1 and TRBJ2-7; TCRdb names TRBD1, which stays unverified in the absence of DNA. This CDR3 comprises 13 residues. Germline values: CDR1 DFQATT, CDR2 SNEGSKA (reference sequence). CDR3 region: CSATPGQGYEQYF.

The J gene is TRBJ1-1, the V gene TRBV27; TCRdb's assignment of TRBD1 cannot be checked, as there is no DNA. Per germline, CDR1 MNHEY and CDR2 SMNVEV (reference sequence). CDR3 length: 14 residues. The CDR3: CASSLNGGTTEAFF.

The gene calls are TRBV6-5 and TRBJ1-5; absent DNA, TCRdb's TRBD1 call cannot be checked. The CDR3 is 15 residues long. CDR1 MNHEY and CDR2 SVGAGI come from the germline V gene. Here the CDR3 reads CASSATAFSNQPQHF.

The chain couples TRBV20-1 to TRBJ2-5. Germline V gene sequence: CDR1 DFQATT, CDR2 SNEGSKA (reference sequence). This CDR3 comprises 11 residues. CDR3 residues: CSARQQETQYF.

CDR3 residues: CSVRDRTTNEQFF. The V gene is TRBV29-1, the J gene TRBJ2-1; TCRdb gives TRBD1 as the D gene, but with no DNA this cannot be confirmed. The CDR3 is 13 residues long. Germline V gene data show CDR1 as SQVTM and CDR2 as ANQGSEA.

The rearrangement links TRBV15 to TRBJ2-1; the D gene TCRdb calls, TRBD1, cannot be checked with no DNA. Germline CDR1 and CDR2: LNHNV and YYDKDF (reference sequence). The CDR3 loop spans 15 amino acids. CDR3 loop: CATSRDQGAVNEQFF. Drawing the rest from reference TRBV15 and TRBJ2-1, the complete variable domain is DAMVIQNPRYQVTQFGKPVTLSCSQTLNHNVMYWYQQKSSQAPKLLFHYYDKDFNNEADTPDNFQSRRPNTSFCFLDIRSPGLGDTAMYLCATSRDQGAVNEQFFGPGTRLTVL.

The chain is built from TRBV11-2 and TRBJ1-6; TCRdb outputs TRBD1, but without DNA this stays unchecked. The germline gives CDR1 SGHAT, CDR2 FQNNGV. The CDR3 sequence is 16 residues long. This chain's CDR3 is CASSRDRGSYNSPLHF.

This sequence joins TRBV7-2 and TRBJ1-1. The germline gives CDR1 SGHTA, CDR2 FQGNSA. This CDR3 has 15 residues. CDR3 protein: CASSSVEGRDTEAFF. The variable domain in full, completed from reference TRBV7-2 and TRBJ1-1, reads GAGVSQSPSNKVTEKGKDVELRCDPISGHTALYWYRQSLGQGLEFLIYFQGNSAPDKSGLPSDRFSAERTGGSVSTLTIQRTQQEDSAVYLCASSSVEGRDTEAFFGQGTRLTVV.

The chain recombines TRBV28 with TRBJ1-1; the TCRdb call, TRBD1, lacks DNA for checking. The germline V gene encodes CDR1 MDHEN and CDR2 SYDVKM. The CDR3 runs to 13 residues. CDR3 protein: CASSLTGLPEAFF.

CDR3 region: CASSPADRGIENTEAFF. This chain connects TRBV18 to TRBJ1-1; as DNA is missing, the TRBD1 call by TCRdb cannot be tested. This CDR3 comprises 17 residues. The germline V gene encodes CDR1 KGHSH and CDR2 LQKENI.

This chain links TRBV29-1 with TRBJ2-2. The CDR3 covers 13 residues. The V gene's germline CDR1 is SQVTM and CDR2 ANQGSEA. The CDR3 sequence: CSVEVVNTGELFF.

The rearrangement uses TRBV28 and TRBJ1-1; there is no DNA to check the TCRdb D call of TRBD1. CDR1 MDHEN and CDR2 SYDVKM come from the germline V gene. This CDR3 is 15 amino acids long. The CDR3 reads CASSPQQGARTEAFF.

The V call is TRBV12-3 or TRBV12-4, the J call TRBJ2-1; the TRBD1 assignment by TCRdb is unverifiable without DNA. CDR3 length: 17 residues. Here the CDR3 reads CASSPPFDRTNGNEQFF.

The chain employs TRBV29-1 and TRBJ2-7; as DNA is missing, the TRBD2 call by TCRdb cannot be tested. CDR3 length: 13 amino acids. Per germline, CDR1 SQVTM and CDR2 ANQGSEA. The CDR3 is CSVRGGLSYEQYF.